One sample yielded the 30 T cell receptor beta chains listed below, sequenced in a study of identical twins. From the 5' RACE reads, TCRdb called clonotypes with MiXCR, one entry per CDR3 protein. The table includes around 670,000 distinct CDR3 sequences, over 5% detected once. The sequencing input was naive T cells sorted from blood. These receptor sequences come from a man aged 18 to 35 in good health.

V and J are TRBV11-3 and TRBJ2-3, with 10 bases identical to TRBD2. The CDR3 is 16 residues long. Germline V gene sequence: CDR1 SGHNT, CDR2 YENEEA. V lost 4 bases and J lost 4; bases outside the gene matches: 8. This CDR3 is CASSSQREGRPDTQYF. CDR3 nucleotide sequence: TGTGCCAGCAGCTCCCAGCGGGAGGGCCGGCCAGATACGCAGTATTTT.

The table lists this clonotype with many counts. The rearrangement links TRBV5-1 to TRBJ2-7; 9 positions agree with TRBD2. The CDR3 runs 16 residues. V gave up 3 bases and J gave up 3 bases; unmatched junction bases: 10. Germline assignment: CDR1 SGHRS and CDR2 YFSETQ. The CDR3 sequence: CASSSPPSGENYEQYF. In DNA, the CDR3 is TGCGCCAGCAGCTCACCCCCTAGCGGGGAAAACTACGAGCAGTACTTC.

This clonotype was seen ten or more times. The chain links TRBV29-1 to TRBJ2-7; 8 bases line up with TRBD2. After removal of 6 bases from V and 0 bases from J, the junction contained 4 bases not matched to a gene. This CDR3 is 13 amino acids long. The germline gives CDR1 SQVTM, CDR2 ANQGSEA. As DNA, the CDR3 is TGCAGCGTGCGGGGGGACAACTCCTACGAGCAGTACTTC. This sequence encodes CSVRGDNSYEQYF.

This clonotype was detected only a few times. The chain combines TRBV20-1 with TRBJ1-2; 10 nucleotides agree with TRBD1. The CDR3 is 13 amino acids. V was clipped by 6 bases and J by 8 bases; unmatched bases: 9. Looked up from germline, CDR1 is DFQATT and CDR2 is SNEGSKA (reference sequence). This chain's CDR3 is CSAPTGGEKGYTF. In DNA form, the CDR3 reads TGCAGTGCACCGACAGGGGGCGAGAAGGGCTACACCTTC.

This clonotype was seen many times. The chain couples TRBV6-1 to TRBJ2-5; TRBD2 aligns across 10 bases. CDR3 length: 15 residues. V trimming: 5 bases; J trimming: 5 bases; junction bases outside the gene matches: 8. Germline CDR1 reads MNHNS; CDR2 reads SASEGT. CDR3 nucleotide sequence: TGTGCCAGCAGTACCGGGACTAGCGCTGGGGAGACCCAGTACTTC. Its translation is CASSTGTSAGETQYF.

J is TRBJ1-5 and V is TRBV24-1; maybe TRBD1 (5 bases). The CDR3 loop spans 12 amino acids. Germline CDR1 reads KGHDR; CDR2 reads SFDVKD. Trimming left V 0 bases short and J 9 bases short, with 5 bases between. The CDR3 region is CATSDLGAPQHF. DNA for the CDR3: TGTGCCACCAGTGATTTGGGGGCGCCCCAGCATTTT.

This clonotype was detected many times. This chain links TRBV11-1 with TRBJ2-3, with 10 nucleotides matching TRBD2. Looked up from germline, CDR1 is SGHAT and CDR2 is FQDESV (reference sequence). Trimming at V came to 5 bases and at J to 5 bases, leaving 4 bases not matched to a gene. CDR3 size: 14 residues. The CDR3 nucleotides are TGTGCCAGCAGCCACGGACTAGCGGAAGATACGCAGTATTTT. Its protein is CASSHGLAEDTQYF.

The chain links TRBV6-5 to TRBJ2-7; possibly TRBD1 for D (5 bases). Germline values: CDR1 MNHEY, CDR2 SVGAGI. V gave up 9 bases and J gave up 6 bases, with 15 bases separating them. The CDR3 extends over 12 amino acids. The CDR3 loop reads CARISAGCEQYF. CDR3 coding DNA: TGTGCCAGAATTTCGGCAGGGTGCGAGCAGTACTTC.

The V and J genes are TRBV10-1 and TRBJ2-5; 9 bases fit TRBD1. CDR1 is WNHNN, CDR2 SYGVQD, per germline (reference sequence). V gave up 5 bases and J gave up 2 bases; unmatched junction bases: 6. The CDR3 sequence is 15 residues long. This CDR3 is CASSNSGQGQETQYF. The CDR3 DNA reads as TGCGCCAGCAGTAATTCGGGACAGGGACAAGAGACCCAGTACTTC.

This clonotype was counted many times. The J gene is TRBJ2-3, the V gene TRBV12-3 or TRBV12-4; D ambiguous. Trimming took off 7 bases at V and 1 base at J, with 12 bases between the two ends. This CDR3 has 14 residues. CDR3 loop: CASTLSLGTDTQYF. The CDR3 nucleotides read TGTGCCAGCACCCTATCTCTAGGCACAGATACGCAGTATTTT.

This clonotype was counted at least ten times. V usage is TRBV12-3 or TRBV12-4 and J usage is TRBJ2-1, with 7 bases identical to TRBD2. J lost 3 bases, V lost 1 base, and 3 bases had no gene match. This CDR3 spans 15 amino acids. The CDR3 loop is CASSLGGTNYNEQFF. CDR3 sequence (DNA): TGTGCCAGCAGTTTAGGGGGGACTAACTACAATGAGCAGTTCTTC.

This sequence joins TRBV7-8 and TRBJ2-3; TRBD2 matches 9 bases. Germline V gene lookup returns CDR1 SGHVS and CDR2 FQNEAQ. Germline trimming cut 7 bases from V and 0 bases from J; bases unmatched to any gene: 17. The CDR3 loop spans 19 amino acids. CDR3 DNA: TGTGCCAGCATACGGAGAGCGAGCGGGAGGTCTCGAAGCACAGATACGCAGTATTTT. This translates into CASIRRASGRSRSTDTQYF.

The chain employs TRBV6-2 or TRBV6-3 and TRBJ2-1; 9 nucleotides match TRBD1. Germline V gene data show CDR1 as MNHEY and CDR2 as SVGEGT. The CDR3 spans 16 residues. V was clipped by 6 bases and J by 5 bases; unmatched bases: 11. CDR3 sequence: CASSRGTGSIHNEQFF. Here the CDR3 DNA reads TGTGCCAGCAGCCGTGGGACAGGGTCCATCCACAATGAGCAGTTCTTC.

V gene TRBV5-1 combines with J gene TRBJ2-1; 11 bases fit TRBD2. This CDR3 comprises 20 residues. J was trimmed by 4 bases and V by 4 bases; bases with no gene match: 19. Looked up from germline, CDR1 is SGHRS and CDR2 is YFSETQ. The CDR3 DNA follows: TGCGCCAGCAGCGCAACCCTCGCTAGCGGGAGGCAGGGGGGGTACAATGAGCAGTTCTTC. This sequence encodes CASSATLASGRQGGYNEQFF.

This clonotype was observed a handful of times. The chain couples TRBV4-3 to TRBJ2-7; D unclear. This CDR3 contains 13 residues. CDR1 and CDR2 from the germline V gene are LGHNA and YSLEER. V lost 1 base and J 9 bases, leaving 13 bases between the germline ends. DNA for the CDR3: TGCGCCAGCAGCCAAGCACCGCAACCCGGGCAGTACTTC. Amino acids: CASSQAPQPGQYF.

In its sample, this clonotype was seen a few times. This chain connects TRBV20-1 to TRBJ2-2; D remains unclear. Germline V CDR1 and CDR2: DFQATT, SNEGSKA (reference sequence). The CDR3 sequence is 11 residues long. Trimming shortened V by 6 bases and J by 8 bases, and 10 bases separated the two germline ends. The DNA for the CDR3 is TGCAGTGCCCCTTTGTGGGGGGAGCTGTTTTTT. Translated: CSAPLWGELFF.

This clonotype was detected many times. The DNA of the CDR3 is TGCAGTGCTAGACTAGCGGGAGACACCGGGGAGCTGTTTTTT. It specifies CSARLAGDTGELFF. The chain recombines TRBV20-1 with TRBJ2-2, with 10 bases identical to TRBD2. With 2 bases clipped from V and 3 bases from J, the junction kept 0 bases outside the gene matches. The length of the CDR3 is 14 residues. Germline V lookup: CDR1 DFQATT, CDR2 SNEGSKA (reference sequence).

This chain links TRBV24-1 with TRBJ2-7, with 9 bases aligning to TRBD1. The germline V gene encodes CDR1 KGHDR and CDR2 SFDVKD. The length of the CDR3 is 13 residues. V gave up 7 bases and J gave up 6 bases; unmatched junction bases: 6. The CDR3, as DNA: TGTGCCACCAGACCGGGACAGGGTGGCGAGCAGTACTTC. Translating it yields CATRPGQGGEQYF.

This clonotype was detected many times. The chain uses TRBV2 and TRBJ2-7; D gene uncertain. The CDR3 is 12 amino acids. Looked up from germline, CDR1 is SNHLY and CDR2 is FYNNEI. V was shortened by 5 bases and J by 3 bases, with 8 bases between the two germline ends. The CDR3 nucleotides are TGTGCCAGCAGTCCCGACCACTACGAGCAGTACTTC. Protein sequence: CASSPDHYEQYF.

The chain joins TRBV5-1 to TRBJ1-4; D is unclear. V was shortened by 0 bases and J by 0 bases, with 9 bases between the two germline ends. The CDR3 sequence is 16 residues long. Germline V gene sequence: CDR1 SGHRS, CDR2 YFSETQ. Here the CDR3 reads CASSLVSRATNEKLFF. CDR3 in DNA: TGCGCCAGCAGCTTGGTTTCTCGGGCAACTAATGAAAAACTGTTTTTT.

This clonotype was seen a few times. The genes are TRBV13 and TRBJ1-2, with 7 bases lining up with TRBD1. V was clipped by 2 bases and J by 4 bases; unmatched bases: 7. CDR3 length equals 15 residues. Germline CDR1 is PRHDT and CDR2 is FYEKMQ (reference sequence). The CDR3 sequence: CASSLRGGPIYGYTF. Here the CDR3 DNA reads TGTGCCAGCAGCTTACGAGGGGGCCCGATCTATGGCTACACCTTC.

The chain links TRBV30 to TRBJ2-7, with 10 bases identical to TRBD1. The CDR3 has 15 amino acids. Germline loops: CDR1 GTSNPN, CDR2 SVGIG (reference sequence). The ends lost 1 base at V and 5 bases at J; junction bases unmatched: 8. CDR3 sequence: CAWSDAGQGIHEQYV. The CDR3 nucleotides are TGTGCCTGGAGTGATGCGGGACAGGGGATCCACGAGCAGTACGTC.

In the case of this clonotype: A much larger clone is a single base away; this may be a read error. This is likely a read error, given that the CDR3 carries no conserved phenylalanine or tryptophan at its end. Written as DNA, the CDR3 is TGTGCCAGCAGTTACCCCAGGGAGAACACCGGGGAGCTGTTTTGT. It codes for CASSYPRENTGELFC. The chain joins TRBV6-2 or TRBV6-3 to TRBJ2-2; tentative D call: TRBD1 (5 bases). Trimming removed 2 bases from V and 1 base from J, with 8 bases in between. The CDR3 extends over 15 amino acids. CDR1 is MNHEY and CDR2 is SVGEGT in the germline V gene.

A few counts support this clonotype. This chain links TRBV20-1 with TRBJ2-3; 7 bases align to TRBD1. V gave up 3 bases and J gave up 3 bases; unmatched junction bases: 3. CDR1 is DFQATT, CDR2 SNEGSKA, per germline (reference sequence). The CDR3 is 13 residues long. CDR3 coding DNA: TGCAGTGCTAGGACACAGGGGACAGATACGCAGTATTTT. This encodes CSARTQGTDTQYF.

This clonotype showed up many times. The chain combines TRBV7-2 with TRBJ1-6; maybe TRBD1 (6 bases). The CDR3 is made up of 15 amino acids. CDR1 is SGHTA and CDR2 is FQGNSA in the germline V gene. The V end was cut by 5 bases, the J end by 7 bases, with 15 bases between. Here the CDR3 reads CASSRGGGWNSPLHF. In DNA form, the CDR3 reads TGTGCCAGCAGCCGGGGGGGGGGCTGGAATTCACCCCTCCACTTT.

This clonotype has just a few counts. The V call is TRBV30, the J call TRBJ2-1; the match to TRBD2 covers 8 bases. The V gene end was trimmed by 3 bases and the J gene end by 8 bases; junction bases not matched to a gene: 12. Germline-derived CDR1 and CDR2 are GTSNPN and SVGIG (reference sequence). The length of the CDR3 is 15 residues. The chain's CDR3 is CAWRAGLAGLYEQFF. Written as DNA, the CDR3 is TGTGCCTGGAGAGCAGGCCTAGCGGGTCTCTATGAGCAGTTCTTC.

This chain joins TRBV12-3 or TRBV12-4 and TRBJ2-7; D gene ambiguous. There are 13 residues in the CDR3. The V and J ends lost 6 bases and 2 bases respectively, with 11 bases between them. This CDR3 is CASRKPATYEQYF. The CDR3 nucleotides read TGTGCCAGCAGGAAACCGGCCACCTACGAGCAGTACTTC.

This clonotype showed up many times. CDR3 region: CASSQSLGDEQYV. The CDR3 coding sequence is TGTGCCAGCAGCCAATCGCTCGGAGACGAGCAGTACGTC. The chain uses TRBV16 and TRBJ2-7, with no clear D. This CDR3 is built from 13 residues. With 0 bases removed from V and 5 bases from J, the gap between germline ends came to 8 bases. Germline assignment: CDR1 KGHSY and CDR2 FQNENV.

V and J are TRBV7-2 and TRBJ2-1, with 11 bases aligning to TRBD2. The CDR3 covers 15 residues. V lost 1 base to trimming and J lost 7 bases; unmatched junction nucleotides: 3. Germline CDR1 and CDR2: SGHTA and FQGNSA. In DNA form, the CDR3 reads TGTGCCAGCAGCTTAGAGGGACTAGCGGCTAATGAGCAGTTCTTC. Translated: CASSLEGLAANEQFF.

The table lists this clonotype with many counts. This chain joins TRBV29-1 and TRBJ2-7; D may be TRBD2 (6 bases). Trimming left V 3 bases short and J 2 bases short, with 17 bases between. The CDR3 consists of 15 residues. Germline CDR1 and CDR2: SQVTM and ANQGSEA. CDR3 nucleotide sequence: TGCAGCGTTGAGTTGGGCGGGACGGCCCCCTACGAGCAGTACTTC. Amino acid sequence: CSVELGGTAPYEQYF.